These 20 T cell receptor beta chains share one sample of origin, sequenced in a study of blood T cell repertoires in COVID-19. Data came from immunoSEQ multiplex PCR; TCRdb stores just in-frame clones and leaves some out. Of 150,000 to 200,000 clones listed, approximately 80% are singletons. The sequencing sample was made of PBMCs or T cells enriched from blood (not recorded which). These receptors were taken from a man aged 45 to 65 who had recovered from COVID-19.

The chain uses TRBV18 and TRBJ1-5, with TRBD1 matching over 7 bases. This CDR3 contains 15 residues. Germline loops: CDR1 KGHSH, CDR2 LQKENI. V shed 6 bases, J shed 4 bases, and the junction held 9 bases outside the gene matches. CDR3 bases: TGTGCCAGCTCCCGTGACCCGACAGGGAATCAGCCCCAGCATTTT. It translates to CASSRDPTGNQPQHF.

This rearrangement joins TRBV9 to TRBJ2-3, with D perhaps TRBD2 (5 bases). Germline-derived CDR1 and CDR2 are SGDLS and YYNGEE. The length of the CDR3 is 14 residues. V was clipped by 1 base and J by 4 bases, with 10 bases between them. The CDR3 sequence: CASSVSRVPDTQYF. CDR3 DNA sequence: TGTGCCAGCAGCGTATCGCGGGTCCCAGATACGCAGTATTTT.

The genes are TRBV19 and TRBJ2-7; D unresolved. This CDR3 has 15 residues. The V gene's germline CDR1 is LNHDA and CDR2 SQIVND (reference sequence). V dropped 1 base and J dropped 3 bases, with 13 bases sitting between them. The CDR3 DNA reads as TGTGCCAGTAGTATAGGGTCCGGGTTTGGCTACGAGCAGTACTTC. It translates to CASSIGSGFGYEQYF.

Worth noting for this clone: The junction does not match germline at one end; this may be a read error. The rearrangement uses TRBV2 and TRBJ2-2, with 7 bases identical to TRBD2. The germline gives CDR1 SNHLY, CDR2 FYNNEI. CDR3 size: 16 residues. For the CDR3, the DNA is TGTGCCAGCAGTGAAGCGGGAGGGAATTTACACCGGGGAGCTGTTTTT. Translating it yields CASSEAGGNLHRGAVF.

This rearrangement joins TRBV10-1 to TRBJ2-7; perhaps TRBD1 as D (5 bases). Trimming took off 3 bases at V and 2 bases at J, with 8 bases between the two ends. This CDR3 has 13 residues. Germline V gene lookup returns CDR1 WNHNN and CDR2 SYGVQD (reference sequence). The CDR3 sequence is CASSERQTYEQYF. The CDR3 region has the DNA TGCGCCAGCAGTGAAAGACAGACCTACGAGCAGTACTTC.

The J gene is TRBJ2-2, the V gene TRBV9, with 9 bases matching TRBD1. CDR1 SGDLS and CDR2 YYNGEE come from the germline V gene. The CDR3 covers 18 residues. The trim removed 0 bases at V and 7 bases at J, leaving 13 bases unmatched. Written as DNA, the CDR3 is TGTGCCAGCAGCGTAGCTTCGGGACAGGGAGGGGAAGGCGGGGAGCTGTTTTTT. As protein: CASSVASGQGGEGGELFF.

DNA of the CDR3: TGTGCCAGTAGTATACAGCCTGGGACAGCTTCCCTCAACTATGGCTACACCTTC. Translating it yields CASSIQPGTASLNYGYTF. The J gene is TRBJ1-2, the V gene TRBV19; 7 positions agree with TRBD1. Germline values: CDR1 LNHDA, CDR2 SQIVND (reference sequence). CDR3 size: 18 residues. Losses at the gene ends were 2 bases for V and 2 bases for J; bases not matched to a gene: 14.

This chain joins TRBV5-1 and TRBJ1-3, with D hard to call. The CDR3 runs to 14 residues. Between the trimmed V and J ends, which lost 0 bases and 4 bases, there was a span of 8 bases. CDR1 is SGHRS, CDR2 YFSETQ, per germline. The CDR3 is CASSLASSGNTIYF. In nucleotides, the CDR3 is TGCGCCAGCAGCTTGGCCTCTTCGGGAAACACCATATATTTT.

This chain connects TRBV7-9 to TRBJ2-7; D ambiguous. The CDR3 is 13 residues long. CDR1 and CDR2 from the germline V gene are SEHNR and FQNEAQ (reference sequence). Trimming took 6 bases from V and 2 from J, leaving 11 bases between them. CDR3 bases: TGTGCCAGCAGTCGTATAGGAGCCTACGAGCAGTACTTC. It yields the protein CASSRIGAYEQYF.

This clone appeared a few times. The chain links TRBV20-1 to TRBJ2-3; no reliable D call. The germline gives CDR1 DFQATT, CDR2 SNEGSKA (reference sequence). This CDR3 has 14 residues. The ends were cut back, 3 bases at V and 4 bases at J, with 14 bases in the middle. For the CDR3, the DNA is TGCAGTGCTAGTGGTTTCGAAGCCTCAGATACGCAGTATTTT. Its translation: CSASGFEASDTQYF.

The rearrangement uses TRBV10-3 and TRBJ2-3, with 13 bases identical to TRBD2. Germline V gene sequence: CDR1 ENHRY, CDR2 SYGVKD. The CDR3 loop spans 14 amino acids. Germline trimming cut 10 bases from V and 5 bases from J; bases unmatched to any gene: 6. The CDR3 region is CATILAGGIDTQYF. CDR3 nucleotides: TGTGCCACAATACTAGCGGGAGGGATAGATACGCAGTATTTT.

V is TRBV10-1 and J is TRBJ2-7; 9 bases match TRBD1. This CDR3 spans 15 amino acids. The germline gives CDR1 WNHNN, CDR2 SYGVQD (reference sequence). V lost 2 bases and J lost 6; bases outside the gene matches: 8. The CDR3 is CASSEIGTGLSEQYF. In DNA, the CDR3 is TGCGCCAGCAGTGAGATTGGGACAGGGCTCTCCGAGCAGTACTTC.

The V and J genes are TRBV11-2 and TRBJ2-3; 11 positions agree with TRBD2. Germline trimming cut 4 bases from V and 2 bases from J; bases unmatched to any gene: 11. This CDR3 has 18 residues. CDR1 is SGHAT and CDR2 is FQNNGV in the germline V gene. CDR3 residues: CASSSIKSSGGTTDTQYF. The CDR3 bases are TGTGCCAGCAGCTCGATCAAATCTAGCGGGGGGACCACAGATACGCAGTATTTT.

The V gene is TRBV2, the J gene TRBJ2-7; 8 bases align to TRBD2. V dropped 3 bases and J dropped 3; count of bases not matched to a gene: 7. The CDR3 loop spans 15 amino acids. CDR1 and CDR2 from the germline V gene are SNHLY and FYNNEI. CDR3 nucleotides: TGTGCCAGCAGTGATTCTAGCGGGCGAAACTACGAGCAGTACTTC. Protein: CASSDSSGRNYEQYF.

This clone was recorded once. The chain links TRBV5-1 to TRBJ1-3; 9 positions agree with TRBD1. This CDR3 has 14 amino acids. CDR1 and CDR2 (germline): SGHRS, YFSETQ. Trimming took 0 bases from V and 7 from J; bases not matched to a gene: 2. This CDR3 is CASSLVQGANTIYF. The CDR3 DNA reads as TGCGCCAGCAGCTTGGTACAGGGGGCGAACACCATATATTTT.

This chain links TRBV13 with TRBJ2-7; D perhaps matches TRBD1 (5 bases). The V gene lost 5 bases and the J gene lost 0 bases, with 11 bases spanning the gap. CDR1 is PRHDT, CDR2 FYEKMQ, per germline (reference sequence). The CDR3 loop spans 14 amino acids. CDR3 in DNA: TGTGCCAGCAGCAGCAGGGCCTACTCCTACGAGCAGTACTTC. It yields the protein CASSSRAYSYEQYF.

The chain carries TRBV24-1 and TRBJ2-3; 9 bases align to TRBD2. This CDR3 has 15 residues. J gave up 4 bases and V 8 bases, and 9 bases lay outside the gene matches. CDR1 is KGHDR, CDR2 SFDVKD, per germline. The CDR3 loop is CATNVAGGSPDTQYF. Here the CDR3 DNA reads TGTGCCACCAATGTTGCGGGGGGGTCCCCAGATACGCAGTATTTT.

The chain joins TRBV27 to TRBJ2-5; 7 nucleotides line up with TRBD1. Germline V gene lookup returns CDR1 MNHEY and CDR2 SMNVEV (reference sequence). The CDR3 totals 18 residues. With V trimmed by 4 bases and J by 2 bases, 16 bases remained unmatched. This CDR3 reads CASSSHYSRTGLQETQYF. The CDR3, as DNA: TGTGCCAGCAGTTCTCACTACTCTCGGACAGGTTTACAAGAGACCCAGTACTTC.

The chain recombines TRBV5-5 with TRBJ1-2, with 7 bases that match TRBD1. Germline lookup yields CDR1 SGHKS and CDR2 YYEKEE (reference sequence). This CDR3 is 13 amino acids long. The V segment lost 4 bases and the J segment 6 bases; nucleotides outside the gene matches: 6. The CDR3 is CASSTGQFDGYTF. CDR3 DNA: TGTGCCAGCAGCACGGGACAGTTCGATGGCTACACCTTC.

V gene TRBV19 combines with J gene TRBJ1-4; 7 nucleotides agree with TRBD1. With 5 bases clipped from V and 5 bases from J, the junction kept 8 bases outside the gene matches. The CDR3 is made up of 15 amino acids. The germline V gene encodes CDR1 LNHDA and CDR2 SQIVND (reference sequence). This CDR3 is CASSPRGPGNEKLFF. CDR3 in DNA: TGTGCCAGTAGTCCTAGGGGGCCCGGGAATGAAAAACTGTTTTTT.